What follows are 11 T cell receptor beta chains derived from one specimen sequenced in a study of T cells after posttransplantation cyclophosphamide (dated by TCRdb to 2016 to 2017). Library generation was performed with the immunoSEQ multiplex PCR assay. Held by TCRdb, this immuneACCESS table contains in-frame sequences only and omits some clones. Under half of the omission traces to an unresolved V gene where checked; the cause of the rest is unknown. In all, the sample holds some 4,300 clones, and 65% to 85% of those were seen once. The ten largest make up about 39% of the sample. The treatment or condition label here, explained by the study, means: high-dose cyclophosphamide on days +3 and +4 as single-agent GVHD prophylaxis. PTCy patients received busulfan and fludarabine conditioning, a related or unrelated marrow graft, and cyclophosphamide on days +3 and +4. Sample: PBMCs, taken less than 30 days after a stem cell transplant with posttransplant cyclophosphamide. The receptors were gathered from a male patient in his fifties who received an allogeneic stem cell transplant from an unrelated donor, was CMV-positive, and had acute GVHD only. After transplantation, some T cells may belong to the graft donor instead of the recipient.

The chain has TRBV28 and TRBJ1-1; TRBD1 might be the D (5 bases). V lost 3 bases and J 6 bases, leaving 20 bases between the germline ends. Germline loops: CDR1 MDHEN, CDR2 SYDVKM. The CDR3 loop spans 16 amino acids. DNA for the CDR3: TGTGCCAGCAGTTTGGGAGTCCTGGAGGGGTTCGCTGAAGCTTTCTTT. It specifies CASSLGVLEGFAEAFF.

The chain is built from TRBV11-3 and TRBJ2-1; D is perhaps TRBD2 (7 bases). This CDR3 contains 14 residues. The V end was cut by 5 bases, the J end by 5 bases, with 13 bases between. CDR1 is SGHNT, CDR2 YENEEA, per germline. The CDR3 DNA is TGTGCCAGCAGCGCCTGGGGGGGCGACAATGAGCAGTTCTTC. Translated, it gives CASSAWGGDNEQFF.

This chain uses TRBV25-1 with TRBJ1-4; D uncertain. The V gene lost 6 bases and the J gene lost 7 bases, with 21 bases spanning the gap. Germline CDR1 reads MGHDK; CDR2 reads SYGVNS. The CDR3 runs to 16 residues. The CDR3 region is CASSPPPSGRGEKLFF. Written as DNA, the CDR3 is TGTGCCAGCAGCCCCCCCCCGAGTGGCCGCGGTGAAAAACTGTTTTTT.

V usage is TRBV27 and J usage is TRBJ2-7; 12 nucleotides match TRBD2. The CDR3 has 14 amino acids. CDR1 and CDR2 (germline): MNHEY, SMNVEV (reference sequence). V lost 3 bases, J lost 3 bases, and 0 bases stayed unmatched. The chain's CDR3 is CASSLGLAGYEQYF. The CDR3 DNA follows: TGTGCCAGCAGTTTGGGACTAGCGGGCTACGAGCAGTACTTC.

The chain joins TRBV25-1 to TRBJ1-2; D perhaps matches TRBD1 (5 bases). Trimming left V 6 bases short and J 5 bases short, with 10 bases between. The germline gives CDR1 MGHDK, CDR2 SYGVNS. The CDR3 is 12 amino acids. CDR3: CASRMGGYGYTF. CDR3 nucleotide sequence: TGTGCCAGCAGGATGGGGGGGTATGGCTACACCTTC.

This chain uses TRBV29-1 with TRBJ2-3; D not resolved. CDR1 and CDR2 from the germline V gene are SQVTM and ANQGSEA. Trimming took off 8 bases at V and 0 bases at J, with 9 bases between the two ends. The CDR3 has 12 residues. The CDR3 here is CSSAGSTDTQYF. In DNA, the CDR3 is TGCAGCTCCGCCGGGAGCACAGATACGCAGTATTTT.

The CDR3 nucleotides are TGTGCCAGCAGCTTGACTAGTGATACGCAGTATTTT. This sequence encodes CASSLTSDTQYF. The J gene is TRBJ2-3, the V gene TRBV11-1, with D possibly TRBD2 on 6 matching bases. This CDR3 has 12 amino acids. Germline V lookup: CDR1 SGHAT, CDR2 FQDESV (reference sequence). Trimming removed 3 bases at V and 6 bases at J, with 7 bases between.

There are a few counts of this clone. V gene TRBV29-1 combines with J gene TRBJ2-1; tentative D call: TRBD2 (5 bases). Germline-derived CDR1 and CDR2 are SQVTM and ANQGSEA. The V gene lost 4 bases and the J gene lost 6 bases, with 16 bases spanning the gap. The CDR3 is 14 amino acids. CDR3 region: CSVGSRTRGNEQFF. In DNA, the CDR3 is TGCAGCGTTGGCTCACGCACTAGAGGCAATGAGCAGTTCTTC.

The CDR3 DNA follows: TGTGCCACTACGGGAGATTCCGAGCAGTACTTC. As protein: CATTGDSEQYF. The chain has TRBV7-2 and TRBJ2-7, with D perhaps matching TRBD2 (6 bases). CDR1 and CDR2 (germline): SGHTA, FQGNSA. V dropped 10 bases and J dropped 6 bases, with 13 bases sitting between them. This CDR3 is built from 11 residues.

Note on this clone: Other nucleotide sequences in the sample specify the same CDR3. The chain has TRBV2 and TRBJ2-1, with 8 bases aligning to TRBD2. There are 15 residues in the CDR3. Germline V CDR1 and CDR2: SNHLY, FYNNEI. Trimming removed 5 bases from V and 0 bases from J; junction bases left unmatched: 3. The CDR3 region has the DNA TGTGCCAGCAGTACTAGCGGTAGCTCCTACAATGAGCAGTTCTTC. This gives the protein CASSTSGSSYNEQFF.

The CDR3 spells CASSPSWDSEKLFF. CDR3 sequence (DNA): TGCGCCAGCAGCCCGAGCTGGGACAGTGAAAAACTGTTTTTT. This rearrangement joins TRBV5-1 to TRBJ1-4, with 7 bases matching TRBD1. The CDR3 has 14 residues. Germline CDR1 reads SGHRS; CDR2 reads YFSETQ. V was clipped by 4 bases and J by 7 bases; unmatched bases: 7.